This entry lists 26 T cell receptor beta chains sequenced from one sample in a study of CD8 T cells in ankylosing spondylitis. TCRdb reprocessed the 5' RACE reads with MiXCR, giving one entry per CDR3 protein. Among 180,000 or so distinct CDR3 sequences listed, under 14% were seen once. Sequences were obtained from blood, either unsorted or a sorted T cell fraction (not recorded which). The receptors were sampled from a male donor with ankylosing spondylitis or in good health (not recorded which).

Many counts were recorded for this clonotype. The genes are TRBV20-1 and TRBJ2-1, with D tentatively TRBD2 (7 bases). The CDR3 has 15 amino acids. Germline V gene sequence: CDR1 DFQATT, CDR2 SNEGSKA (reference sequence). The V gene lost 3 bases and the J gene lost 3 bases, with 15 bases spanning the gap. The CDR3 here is CSARWGLADYNEQFF. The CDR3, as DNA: TGCAGTGCTAGGTGGGGGCTAGCGGACTACAATGAGCAGTTCTTC.

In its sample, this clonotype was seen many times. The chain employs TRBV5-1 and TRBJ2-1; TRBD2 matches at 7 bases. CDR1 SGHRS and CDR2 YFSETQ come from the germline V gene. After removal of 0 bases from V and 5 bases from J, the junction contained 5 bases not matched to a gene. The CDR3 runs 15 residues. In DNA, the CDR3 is TGCGCCAGCAGCTTGGTCCTAGCGGACAACAATGAGCAGTTCTTC. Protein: CASSLVLADNNEQFF.

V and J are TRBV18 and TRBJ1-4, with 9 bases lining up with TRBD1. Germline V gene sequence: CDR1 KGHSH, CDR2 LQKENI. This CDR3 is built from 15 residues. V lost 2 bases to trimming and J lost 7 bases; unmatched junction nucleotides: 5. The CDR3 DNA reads TGTGCCAGCTCACCAAACAGGGGGCGCATTGAAAAACTGTTTTTT. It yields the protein CASSPNRGRIEKLFF.

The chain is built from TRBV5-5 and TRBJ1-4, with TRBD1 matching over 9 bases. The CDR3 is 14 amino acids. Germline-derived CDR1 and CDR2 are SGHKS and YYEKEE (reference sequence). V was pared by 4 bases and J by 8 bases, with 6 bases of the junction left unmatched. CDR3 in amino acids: CASSTDRGEEKLFF. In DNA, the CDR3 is TGTGCCAGCAGCACGGACAGGGGTGAGGAAAAACTGTTTTTT.

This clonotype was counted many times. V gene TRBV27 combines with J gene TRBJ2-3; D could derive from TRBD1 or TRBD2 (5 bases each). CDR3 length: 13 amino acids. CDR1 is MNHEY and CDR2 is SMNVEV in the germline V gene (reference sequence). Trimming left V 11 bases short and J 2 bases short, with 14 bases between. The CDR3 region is CACRDGLTDTQYF. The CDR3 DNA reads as TGTGCCTGCCGGGACGGCCTCACAGATACGCAGTATTTT.

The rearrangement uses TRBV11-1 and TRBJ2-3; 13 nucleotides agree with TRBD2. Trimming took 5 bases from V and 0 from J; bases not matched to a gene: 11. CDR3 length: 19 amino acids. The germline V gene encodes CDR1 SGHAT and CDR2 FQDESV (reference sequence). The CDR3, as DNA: TGTGCCAGCAGCGCGGGTGTTTGGACTAGCGGGAGAAGCACAGATACGCAGTATTTT. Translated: CASSAGVWTSGRSTDTQYF. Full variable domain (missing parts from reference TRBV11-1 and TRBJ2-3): EAEVAQSPRYKITEKSQAVAFWCDPISGHATLYWYRQILGQGPELLVQFQDESVVDDSQLPKDRFSAERLKGVDSTLKIQPAELGDSAMYLCASSAGVWTSGRSTDTQYFGPGTRLTVL.

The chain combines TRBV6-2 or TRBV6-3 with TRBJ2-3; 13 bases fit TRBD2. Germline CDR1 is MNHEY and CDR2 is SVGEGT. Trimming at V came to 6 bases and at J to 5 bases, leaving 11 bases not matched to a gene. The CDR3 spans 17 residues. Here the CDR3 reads CASSPPWTSGSRDTQYF. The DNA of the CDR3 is TGTGCCAGCAGCCCACCCTGGACTAGCGGGAGTAGAGATACGCAGTATTTT.

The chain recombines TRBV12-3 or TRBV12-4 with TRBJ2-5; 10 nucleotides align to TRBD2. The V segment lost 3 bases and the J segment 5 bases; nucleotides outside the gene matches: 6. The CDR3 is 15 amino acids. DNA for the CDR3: TGTGCCAGCAGTTTGAGTGTTAGCGGGGGGGAGACCCAGTACTTC. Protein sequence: CASSLSVSGGETQYF.

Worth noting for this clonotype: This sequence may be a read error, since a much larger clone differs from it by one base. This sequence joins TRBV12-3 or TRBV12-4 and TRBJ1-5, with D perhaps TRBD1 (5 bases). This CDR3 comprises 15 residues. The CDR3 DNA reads TGTACCAGCAGAATGCAGGGATATAGCAATCAGCCCCAGCATTTT. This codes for CTSRMQGYSNQPQHF.

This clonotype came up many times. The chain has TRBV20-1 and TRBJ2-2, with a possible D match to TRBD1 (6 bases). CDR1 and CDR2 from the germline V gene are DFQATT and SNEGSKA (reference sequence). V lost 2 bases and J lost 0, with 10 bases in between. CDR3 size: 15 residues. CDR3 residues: CSARRGSANTGELFF. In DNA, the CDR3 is TGCAGTGCTAGAAGGGGGTCCGCGAACACCGGGGAGCTGTTTTTT.

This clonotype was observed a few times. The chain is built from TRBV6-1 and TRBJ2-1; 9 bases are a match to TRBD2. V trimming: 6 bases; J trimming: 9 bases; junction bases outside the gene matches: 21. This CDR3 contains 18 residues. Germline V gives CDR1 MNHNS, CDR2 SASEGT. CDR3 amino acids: CASSHLRAGGLNVGEQFF. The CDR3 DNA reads TGTGCCAGCAGCCACTTGCGGGCGGGAGGGCTTAATGTGGGTGAGCAGTTCTTC.

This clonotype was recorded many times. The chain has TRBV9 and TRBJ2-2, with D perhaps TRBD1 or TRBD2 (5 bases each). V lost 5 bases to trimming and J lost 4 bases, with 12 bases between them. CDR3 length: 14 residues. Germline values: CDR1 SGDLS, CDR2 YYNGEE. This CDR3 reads CASSEGTTTGELFF. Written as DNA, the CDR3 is TGTGCCAGCAGTGAGGGGACGACCACCGGGGAGCTGTTTTTT.

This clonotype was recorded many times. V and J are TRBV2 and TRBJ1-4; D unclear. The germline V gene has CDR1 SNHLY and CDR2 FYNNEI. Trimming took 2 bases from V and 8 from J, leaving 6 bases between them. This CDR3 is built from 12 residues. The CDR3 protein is CASSESREKLFF. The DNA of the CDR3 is TGTGCCAGCAGTGAATCTCGCGAAAAACTGTTTTTT. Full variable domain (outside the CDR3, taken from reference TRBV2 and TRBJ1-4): EPEVTQTPSHQVTQMGQEVILRCVPISNHLYFYWYRQILGQKVEFLVSFYNNEISEKSEIFDDQFSVERPDGSNFTLKIRSTKLEDSAMYFCASSESREKLFFGSGTQLSVL.

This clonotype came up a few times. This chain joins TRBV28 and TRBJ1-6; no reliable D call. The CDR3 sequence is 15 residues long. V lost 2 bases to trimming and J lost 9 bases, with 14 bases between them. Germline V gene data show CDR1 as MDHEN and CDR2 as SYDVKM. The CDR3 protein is CASSLGPSEISPLHF. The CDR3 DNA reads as TGTGCCAGCAGTTTAGGACCTTCCGAGATTTCACCCCTCCACTTT.

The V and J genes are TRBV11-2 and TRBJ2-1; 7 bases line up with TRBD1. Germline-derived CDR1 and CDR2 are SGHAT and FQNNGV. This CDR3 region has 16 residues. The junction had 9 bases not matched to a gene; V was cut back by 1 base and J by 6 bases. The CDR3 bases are TGTGCCAGCAGCTTAGCGCCCGGGACAGTGGGCAATGAGCAGTTCTTC. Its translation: CASSLAPGTVGNEQFF. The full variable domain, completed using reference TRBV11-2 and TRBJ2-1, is EAGVAQSPRYKIIEKRQSVAFWCNPISGHATLYWYQQILGQGPKLLIQFQNNGVVDDSQLPKDRFSAERLKGVDSTLKIQPAKLEDSAVYLCASSLAPGTVGNEQFFGPGTRLTVL.

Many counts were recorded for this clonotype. CDR3: CASGLGVGSNTGELFF. CDR3 coding DNA: TGTGCCAGCGGATTAGGTGTTGGTTCGAACACCGGGGAGCTGTTTTTT. The genes are TRBV12-3 or TRBV12-4 and TRBJ2-2; D gene unclear. Trimming pared 8 bases from V and 0 bases from J, leaving 16 bases between. The CDR3 is 16 amino acids.

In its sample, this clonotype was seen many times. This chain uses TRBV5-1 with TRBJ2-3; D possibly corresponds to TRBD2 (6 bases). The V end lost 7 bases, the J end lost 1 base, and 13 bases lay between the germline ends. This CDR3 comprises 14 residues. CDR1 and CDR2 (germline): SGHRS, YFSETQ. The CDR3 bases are TGCGCCAGCGGCCGGAGGGAAGGCACAGATACGCAGTATTTT. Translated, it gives CASGRREGTDTQYF.

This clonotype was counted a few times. In DNA, the CDR3 is TGCGCCAGCAGCTTGGATCCGACTCAGTACAATGAGCAGTTCTTC. Translating it yields CASSLDPTQYNEQFF. The chain couples TRBV5-1 to TRBJ2-1, with no clear D. V dropped 0 bases and J dropped 4 bases, with 11 bases sitting between them. This CDR3 has 15 amino acids. From germline, CDR1 is SGHRS and CDR2 YFSETQ.

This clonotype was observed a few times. The DNA for the CDR3 is TGCAGCGTTACACGGTGGAACGAGCAGTACTTC. Protein sequence: CSVTRWNEQYF. The V call is TRBV29-1, the J call TRBJ2-7; no clear D. Germline assignment: CDR1 SQVTM and CDR2 ANQGSEA. The ends were cut back, 5 bases at V and 5 bases at J, with 10 bases in the middle. The CDR3 loop spans 11 amino acids.

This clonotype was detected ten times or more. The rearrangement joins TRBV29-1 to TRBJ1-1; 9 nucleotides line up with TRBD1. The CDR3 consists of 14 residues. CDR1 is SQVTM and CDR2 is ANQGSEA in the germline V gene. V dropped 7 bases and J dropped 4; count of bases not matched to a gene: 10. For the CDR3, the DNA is TGCAGCGCCCGGTCGGGACAGGGCTTCACTGAAGCTTTCTTT. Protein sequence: CSARSGQGFTEAFF. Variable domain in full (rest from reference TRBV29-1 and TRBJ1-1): SAVISQKPSRDICQRGTSLTIQCQVDSQVTMMFWYRQQPGQSLTLIATANQGSEATYESGFVIDKFPISRPNLTFSTLTVSNMSPEDSSIYLCSARSGQGFTEAFFGQGTRLTVV.

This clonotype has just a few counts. CDR3 sequence reads: CASSFGGLATYEQYF. CDR3 nucleotides: TGTGCCAGCAGCTTCGGGGGACTAGCTACCTACGAGCAGTACTTC. This chain joins TRBV5-5 and TRBJ2-7; TRBD2 aligns across 9 bases. The CDR3 length is 15 residues. V dropped 2 bases and J dropped 2; count of bases not matched to a gene: 5. Germline CDR1 is SGHKS and CDR2 is YYEKEE (reference sequence).

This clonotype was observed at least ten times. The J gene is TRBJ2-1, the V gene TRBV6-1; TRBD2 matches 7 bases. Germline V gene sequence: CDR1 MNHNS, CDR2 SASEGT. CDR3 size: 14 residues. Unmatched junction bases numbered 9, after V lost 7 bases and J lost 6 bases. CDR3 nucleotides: TGTGCCAGCAAGGGCGCGGGAGAACTCAATGAGCAGTTCTTC. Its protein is CASKGAGELNEQFF.

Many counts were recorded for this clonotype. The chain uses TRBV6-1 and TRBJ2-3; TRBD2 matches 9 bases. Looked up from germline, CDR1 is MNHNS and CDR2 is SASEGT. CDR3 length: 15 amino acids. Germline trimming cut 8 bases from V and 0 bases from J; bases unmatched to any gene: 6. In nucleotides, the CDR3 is TGTGCCAGCTATCCCGCGGGAGGGAGCACAGATACGCAGTATTTT. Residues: CASYPAGGSTDTQYF.

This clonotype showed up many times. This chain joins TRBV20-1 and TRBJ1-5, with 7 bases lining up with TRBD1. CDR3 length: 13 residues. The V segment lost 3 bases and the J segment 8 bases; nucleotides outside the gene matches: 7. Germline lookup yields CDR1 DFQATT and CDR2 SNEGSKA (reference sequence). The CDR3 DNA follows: TGCAGTGCTAGTCCTACAGGGGATGAGCCCCAGCATTTT. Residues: CSASPTGDEPQHF.

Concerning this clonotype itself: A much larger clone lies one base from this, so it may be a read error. The chain's CDR3 is CASSLTGWNYDYTF. The CDR3 coding sequence is TGTGCCAGCAGCTTGACAGGGTGGAACTATGACTACACCTTC. The V and J genes are TRBV6-2 or TRBV6-3 and TRBJ1-2; 7 positions match TRBD1. The CDR3 spans 14 residues. Germline V gene lookup returns CDR1 MNHEY and CDR2 SVGEGT.

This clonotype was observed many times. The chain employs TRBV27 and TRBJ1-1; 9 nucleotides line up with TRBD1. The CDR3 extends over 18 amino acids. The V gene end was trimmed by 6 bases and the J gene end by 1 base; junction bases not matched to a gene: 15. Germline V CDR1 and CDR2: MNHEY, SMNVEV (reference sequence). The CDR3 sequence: CASSPLRDREPPNTEAFF. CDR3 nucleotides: TGTGCCAGCAGCCCCCTGAGGGACAGGGAACCTCCGAACACTGAAGCTTTCTTT.